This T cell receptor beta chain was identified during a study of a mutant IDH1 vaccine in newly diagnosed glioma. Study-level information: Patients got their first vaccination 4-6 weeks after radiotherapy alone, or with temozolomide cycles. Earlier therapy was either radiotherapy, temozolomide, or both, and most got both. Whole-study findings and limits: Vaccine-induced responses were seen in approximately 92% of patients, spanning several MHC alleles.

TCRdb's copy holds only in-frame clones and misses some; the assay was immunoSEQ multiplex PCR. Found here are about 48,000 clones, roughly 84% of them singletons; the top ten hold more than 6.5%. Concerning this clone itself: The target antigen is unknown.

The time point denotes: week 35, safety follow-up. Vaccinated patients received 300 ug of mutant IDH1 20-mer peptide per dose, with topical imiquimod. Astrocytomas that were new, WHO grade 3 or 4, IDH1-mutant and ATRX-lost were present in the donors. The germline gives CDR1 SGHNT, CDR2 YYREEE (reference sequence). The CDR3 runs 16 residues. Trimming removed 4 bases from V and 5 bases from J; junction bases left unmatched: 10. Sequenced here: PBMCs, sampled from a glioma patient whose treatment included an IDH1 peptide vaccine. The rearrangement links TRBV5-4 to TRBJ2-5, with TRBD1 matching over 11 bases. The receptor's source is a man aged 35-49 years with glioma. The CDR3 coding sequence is TGTGCCAGCAGCCCAAAAGGACAGGGGGCGTGGGAGACCCAGTACTTC. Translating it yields CASSPKGQGAWETQYF.